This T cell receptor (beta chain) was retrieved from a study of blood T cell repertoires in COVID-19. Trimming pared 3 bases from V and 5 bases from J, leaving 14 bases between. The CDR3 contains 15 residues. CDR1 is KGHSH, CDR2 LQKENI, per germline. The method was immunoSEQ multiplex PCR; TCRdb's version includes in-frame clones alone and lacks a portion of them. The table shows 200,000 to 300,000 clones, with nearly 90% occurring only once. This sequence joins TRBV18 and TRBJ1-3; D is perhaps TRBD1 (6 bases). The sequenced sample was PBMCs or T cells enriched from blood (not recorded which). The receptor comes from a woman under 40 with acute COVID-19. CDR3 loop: CASSPQDSRRNTIYF. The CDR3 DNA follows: TGTGCCAGCTCACCGCAGGACAGTCGCAGAAACACCATATATTTT.